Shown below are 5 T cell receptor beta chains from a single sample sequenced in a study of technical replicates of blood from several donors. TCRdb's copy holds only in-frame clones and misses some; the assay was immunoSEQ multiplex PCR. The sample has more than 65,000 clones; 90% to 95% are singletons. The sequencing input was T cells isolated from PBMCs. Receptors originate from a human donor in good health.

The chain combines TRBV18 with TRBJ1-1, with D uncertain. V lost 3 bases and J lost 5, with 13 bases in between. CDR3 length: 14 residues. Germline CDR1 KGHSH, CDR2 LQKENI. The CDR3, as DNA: TGTGCCAGCTCACCCGGGAGAGAGGGTACTGAAGCTTTCTTT. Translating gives CASSPGREGTEAFF.

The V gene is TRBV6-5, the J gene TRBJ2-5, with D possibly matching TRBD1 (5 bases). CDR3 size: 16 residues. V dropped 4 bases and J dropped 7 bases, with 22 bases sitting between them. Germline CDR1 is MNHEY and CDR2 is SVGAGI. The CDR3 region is CASSSLDGTGLATQYF. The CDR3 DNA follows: TGTGCCAGCAGTTCCCTTGACGGTACAGGTCTGGCGACCCAGTACTTC.

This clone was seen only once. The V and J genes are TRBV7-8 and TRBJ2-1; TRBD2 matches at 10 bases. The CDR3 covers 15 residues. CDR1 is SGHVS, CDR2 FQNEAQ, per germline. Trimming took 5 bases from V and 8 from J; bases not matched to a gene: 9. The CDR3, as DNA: TGTGCCAGCAGCCCTGCTAGCGGGAGAAAGCATGAGCAGTTCTTC. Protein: CASSPASGRKHEQFF.

DNA for the CDR3: TGTGCCAGCAGACCAGGCGGGAGGAAATCCTACGAGCAGTACTTC. This translates into CASRPGGRKSYEQYF. J is TRBJ2-7 and V is TRBV28, with 8 nucleotides matching TRBD2. After removal of 6 bases from V and 1 base from J, the junction contained 8 bases not matched to a gene. The length of the CDR3 is 15 residues. Germline V gives CDR1 MDHEN, CDR2 SYDVKM.

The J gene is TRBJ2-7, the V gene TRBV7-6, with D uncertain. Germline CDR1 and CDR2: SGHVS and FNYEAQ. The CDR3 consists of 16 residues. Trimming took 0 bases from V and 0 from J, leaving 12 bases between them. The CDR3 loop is CASSLAKQFSSYEQYF. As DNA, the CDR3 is TGTGCCAGCAGCTTAGCCAAACAGTTTAGCTCCTACGAGCAGTACTTC.